These 27 T cell receptor beta chains originate from one sample sequenced in a study of T cell repertoires in cytomegalovirus infection. TCRdb ran MiXCR on the reads and lists one entry per CDR3 protein. The table shows roughly 920,000 distinct CDR3 sequences, with around 29% occurring only once. For these TCRs, the target antigens are not known. The sequencing used cultured CD8+ T cells from PBMCs, collected from culture after CMV antigen stimulation. These receptors were collected from a human donor in good health (CMV status not recorded). Some clones in this sample may be carry-over from other donors' samples.

There are many counts of this clonotype. As DNA, the CDR3 is TGTGCCAGCAGCTCAACCCCAGGTTCTAACTATGGCTACACCTTC. Its translation is CASSSTPGSNYGYTF. The V and J genes are TRBV7-6 and TRBJ1-2; the D is unclear. CDR1 is SGHVS and CDR2 is FNYEAQ in the germline V gene. Deletions cut 4 bases from V and 0 bases from J, with 12 bases between. The CDR3 has 15 residues.

This clonotype was picked up a small number of times. The chain carries TRBV6-6 and TRBJ2-2, with 8 bases matching TRBD1. The CDR3 runs to 18 residues. The V gene's germline CDR1 is MNHNY and CDR2 SVGAGI (reference sequence). V gave up 6 bases and J gave up 2 bases; unmatched junction bases: 14. The CDR3 coding sequence is TGTGCCAGCAGCCATACAGGGGGTGACTCCCTCAACACCGGGGAGCTGTTTTTT. Amino acids: CASSHTGGDSLNTGELFF.

The chain's CDR3 is CASSSRDRESRDGYTF. The DNA for the CDR3 is TGCGCCAGCAGCTCGCGGGACAGGGAATCTAGGGATGGCTACACCTTC. V gene TRBV4-1 combines with J gene TRBJ1-2, with 9 bases fitting TRBD1. With 5 bases clipped from V and 6 bases from J, the junction kept 13 bases outside the gene matches. CDR3 length equals 16 residues. Looked up from germline, CDR1 is MGHRA and CDR2 is YSYEKL.

The chain has TRBV4-3 and TRBJ1-3; a possible D gene is TRBD1 (5 bases). The CDR3 runs to 16 residues. Germline assignment: CDR1 LGHNA and CDR2 YSLEER. V was clipped by 0 bases and J by 4 bases, with 13 bases between them. CDR3 amino acids: CASSQETAGQGNTIYF. The CDR3 DNA reads TGCGCCAGCAGCCAAGAGACGGCAGGGCAAGGAAACACCATATATTTT.

This sequence joins TRBV15 and TRBJ1-2, with TRBD1 matching 8 bases. The germline gives CDR1 LNHNV, CDR2 YYDKDF (reference sequence). CDR3 length: 17 amino acids. After removal of 0 bases from V and 6 bases from J, the junction contained 12 bases not matched to a gene. The CDR3, as DNA: TGTGCCACCAGCAGAGATCAGGGGGCGCCCCCTCTTGATGGCTACACCTTC. It encodes CATSRDQGAPPLDGYTF.

This rearrangement joins TRBV15 to TRBJ2-7, with 9 bases lining up with TRBD1. Germline trimming cut 4 bases from V and 2 bases from J; bases unmatched to any gene: 12. This CDR3 is built from 17 residues. Germline V gene sequence: CDR1 LNHNV, CDR2 YYDKDF (reference sequence). The CDR3 DNA is TGTGCCACCAGCACCGAACCCTCCGGGACAGGGACCTACGAGCAGTACTTC. Translation gives CATSTEPSGTGTYEQYF.

This clonotype was seen at least ten times. The chain carries TRBV7-2 and TRBJ1-5, with TRBD1 as a possible D gene (6 bases). This CDR3 comprises 16 residues. Germline CDR1 reads SGHTA; CDR2 reads FQGNSA. The germline V and J ends were trimmed by 1 base and 6 bases, with 16 bases remaining between them. CDR3 sequence (DNA): TGTGCCAGCAGCTTAGTCGGGCAGGGGCCAGGTCAGCCCCAGCATTTT. Protein product: CASSLVGQGPGQPQHF.

V gene TRBV2 combines with J gene TRBJ2-1; 10 nucleotides line up with TRBD2. CDR1 is SNHLY and CDR2 is FYNNEI in the germline V gene. V lost 6 bases, J lost 1 base, and 6 bases stayed unmatched. The CDR3 length is 16 residues. Written as DNA, the CDR3 is TGTGCCAGCAGCGACCTAGCGGGGGCGTCCTACAATGAGCAGTTCTTC. Encoded protein: CASSDLAGASYNEQFF.

V gene TRBV12-3 or TRBV12-4 combines with J gene TRBJ2-4, with D tentatively TRBD1 (6 bases). Trimming shortened V by 4 bases and J by 12 bases, and 13 bases separated the two germline ends. The CDR3 contains 12 residues. The DNA of the CDR3 is TGTGCCAGCAGTTCGGACAGCGCCAGTCAGTACTTC. This sequence encodes CASSSDSASQYF.

In its sample, this clonotype was seen a few times. CDR3 sequence (DNA): TGTGCCAGCAGCCCGAGGGACAGGGGGTCTCCCCTCCACTTT. This gives the protein CASSPRDRGSPLHF. The chain links TRBV3-1 to TRBJ1-6, with TRBD1 identical over 11 bases. The CDR3 length is 14 residues. The germline CDR1 and CDR2 sequences are LGHDT and YNNKEL (reference sequence). The junction had 6 bases not matched to a gene; V was cut back by 4 bases and J by 13 bases.

The CDR3 protein is CASRGETGTYEQYF. CDR3 nucleotide sequence: TGTGCCAGCAGGGGGGAGACAGGAACCTACGAGCAGTACTTC. The chain uses TRBV6-1 and TRBJ2-7, with a weak D call TRBD1 (6 bases). Germline CDR1 and CDR2: MNHNS and SASEGT. Trimming took off 6 bases at V and 2 bases at J, with 14 bases between the two ends. The CDR3 extends over 14 amino acids.

The chain has TRBV5-6 and TRBJ2-7, with 7 bases aligning to TRBD1. This CDR3 has 19 residues. The junction had 22 bases not matched to a gene; V was cut back by 7 bases and J by 0 bases. CDR1 SGHDT and CDR2 YYEEEE come from the germline V gene. The CDR3 DNA reads as TGTGCCAGCGGCGATACTGCCTGGAGAGAGACAGGGCCCTCCTACGAGCAGTACGTC. This encodes CASGDTAWRETGPSYEQYV.

This clonotype was seen a few times. This rearrangement joins TRBV12-3 or TRBV12-4 to TRBJ2-7; 8 bases are shared with TRBD1. The CDR3 length is 16 residues. V lost 5 bases and J lost 3; bases outside the gene matches: 12. This CDR3 is CASSLQGQEGSYEQYF. The CDR3, as DNA: TGTGCCAGCAGTCTACAGGGACAGGAGGGAAGCTACGAGCAGTACTTC.

The J gene is TRBJ1-6, the V gene TRBV19; D gene uncertain. Germline V lookup: CDR1 LNHDA, CDR2 SQIVND (reference sequence). There are 17 residues in the CDR3. Trimming took off 0 bases at V and 11 bases at J, with 20 bases between the two ends. CDR3 DNA sequence: TGTGCCAGTAGTATAGATGGAAACTGGCCCGGTGAAGCACCCCTCCACTTT. Its protein is CASSIDGNWPGEAPLHF.

This clonotype was counted between two and nine times. The chain employs TRBV12-3 or TRBV12-4 and TRBJ2-6, with D perhaps TRBD2 (5 bases). V lost 6 bases, J lost 3 bases, and 9 bases lay in between. This CDR3 has 14 amino acids. This CDR3 reads CASRGVIGANVLTF. The CDR3 DNA sequence: TGTGCCAGCAGGGGAGTCATTGGGGCCAACGTCCTGACTTTC.

V is TRBV5-1 and J is TRBJ2-1; no reliable D call. This CDR3 has 14 residues. V shed 5 bases and J shed 0 bases, with 9 bases lying between them. Germline V gene data show CDR1 as SGHRS and CDR2 as YFSETQ. CDR3 sequence reads: CASRATGSYNEQFF. The CDR3 DNA is TGCGCCAGCAGGGCGACCGGCTCCTACAATGAGCAGTTCTTC.

In its sample, this clonotype was seen a few times. The chain links TRBV6-5 to TRBJ2-1, with 9 bases identical to TRBD1. CDR1 and CDR2 (germline): MNHEY, SVGAGI. Losses at the gene ends were 5 bases for V and 15 bases for J; bases not matched to a gene: 8. The CDR3 totals 12 residues. In DNA form, the CDR3 reads TGTGCCAGCAGTAATCCGGACAGGGGATGGTTCTTC. Translating it yields CASSNPDRGWFF.

This clonotype has just a few counts. This sequence joins TRBV6-2 or TRBV6-3 and TRBJ2-4, with 9 bases fitting TRBD1. The CDR3 sequence is 16 residues long. The germline V gene has CDR1 MNHEY and CDR2 SVGEGT. V shed 6 bases and J 2 bases; nucleotides not matched to a gene: 8. The CDR3 DNA follows: TGTGCCAGCAGACCGGGACAGGGTTTTACCAAAAACATTCAGTACTTC. The encoded protein is CASRPGQGFTKNIQYF.

This chain uses TRBV25-1 with TRBJ1-2; 7 nucleotides agree with TRBD1. The J segment lost 5 bases and the V segment lost 2 bases, leaving 8 bases of the junction unmatched. The germline CDR1 and CDR2 sequences are MGHDK and SYGVNS. The CDR3 has 15 amino acids. CDR3 residues: CASSETRTGGYGYTF. CDR3 DNA: TGTGCCAGCAGTGAAACAAGGACAGGCGGGTATGGCTACACCTTC.

This chain links TRBV6-2 or TRBV6-3 with TRBJ1-5; D uncertain. Germline CDR1 reads MNHEY; CDR2 reads SVGEGT. The CDR3 has 14 residues. V lost 5 bases and J 0 bases, leaving 8 bases between the germline ends. CDR3 amino acids: CASSHVNSNQPQHF. The CDR3 DNA sequence: TGTGCCAGCAGTCATGTTAATAGCAATCAGCCCCAGCATTTT.

V usage is TRBV6-8 and J usage is TRBJ1-2; maybe TRBD1 (6 bases). This CDR3 has 15 residues. Trimming took 2 bases from V and 4 from J, leaving 14 bases between them. The V gene's germline CDR1 is MNHGY and CDR2 SAAAGT. The DNA of the CDR3 is TGTGCCAGCAGTTACCCAACGGGGGCTGGCTATGGCTACACCTTC. Amino acid sequence: CASSYPTGAGYGYTF.

This clonotype was found many times. This chain links TRBV7-6 with TRBJ2-1; 8 bases line up with TRBD2. V was pared by 5 bases and J by 9 bases, with 12 bases of the junction left unmatched. This CDR3 comprises 15 residues. In germline, CDR1 is SGHVS, CDR2 FNYEAQ. The CDR3 DNA reads as TGTGCCAGCAGCGCCAGCGGGGGCGGTGCCGGTGAGCAGTTCTTC. Amino acids: CASSASGGGAGEQFF.

This clonotype turned up a few times. The genes are TRBV7-6 and TRBJ2-2; maybe TRBD1 (5 bases). With 0 bases removed from V and 5 bases from J, the gap between germline ends came to 10 bases. This CDR3 comprises 15 residues. Per germline, CDR1 SGHVS and CDR2 FNYEAQ. CDR3 in amino acids: CASSLAPTATGELFF. CDR3 nucleotide sequence: TGTGCCAGCAGCTTAGCTCCGACAGCAACCGGGGAGCTGTTTTTT.

This clonotype was picked up a small number of times. V is TRBV7-6 and J is TRBJ2-2; D unclear. V lost 1 base to trimming and J lost 0 bases, with 12 bases between them. The length of the CDR3 is 17 residues. CDR1 and CDR2 from the germline V gene are SGHVS and FNYEAQ. The CDR3 DNA is TGTGCCAGCAGCTTAGTTTACGGTCAGGCGAACACCGGGGAGCTGTTTTTT. Translating it yields CASSLVYGQANTGELFF.

This clonotype showed up many times. The V gene is TRBV7-2, the J gene TRBJ1-2; D is perhaps TRBD1 (5 bases). Germline V gene lookup returns CDR1 SGHTA and CDR2 FQGNSA. This CDR3 comprises 15 residues. V was shortened by 0 bases and J by 2 bases, with 10 bases between the two germline ends. In DNA form, the CDR3 reads TGTGCCAGCAGCTTAGCTGGGGCTTCCAACTATGGCTACACCTTC. Translating gives CASSLAGASNYGYTF.

This clonotype occurred once. The chain carries TRBV5-8 and TRBJ2-3; the match to TRBD2 covers 10 bases. The germline V gene encodes CDR1 SGHTS and CDR2 YDEGEE. The CDR3 totals 15 residues. V gave up 4 bases and J gave up 5 bases; unmatched junction bases: 7. CDR3 loop: CASSLSGGVIDTQYF. CDR3 DNA sequence: TGTGCCAGCAGCCTCAGCGGGGGGGTTATAGATACGCAGTATTTT.

This chain connects TRBV7-6 to TRBJ2-3; 8 bases fit TRBD1. The V gene's germline CDR1 is SGHVS and CDR2 FNYEAQ. This CDR3 spans 16 amino acids. Trimming took 6 bases from V and 4 from J; bases not matched to a gene: 12. In DNA form, the CDR3 reads TGTGCCAGCAGTCCCACCCAGGGGGCGCACCCAGATACGCAGTATTTT. Protein sequence: CASSPTQGAHPDTQYF.